The 27 T cell receptor beta chains below were found in one sample sequenced in a study of blood T cell repertoires in COVID-19. TCRdb keeps only in-frame clones here, not all; method: immunoSEQ multiplex PCR. The data contain around 260,000 clones, 85% of them seen just once; the ten biggest clones take up 10% to 15%. The sequenced sample consisted of peripheral blood. The receptors originated from a human donor in a cohort sampled during active COVID-19.

The gene calls are TRBV4-3 and TRBJ1-2; TRBD1 matches 7 bases. Germline V gene lookup returns CDR1 LGHNA and CDR2 YSLEER. The CDR3 is made up of 17 amino acids. V was clipped by 1 base and J by 4 bases; unmatched bases: 12. CDR3: CASSQGGQARVSYGYTF. CDR3 in DNA: TGCGCCAGCAGCCAAGGAGGACAGGCACGTGTCAGCTATGGCTACACCTTC.

This chain links TRBV9 with TRBJ1-6; 8 bases match TRBD1. V trimming: 3 bases; J trimming: 3 bases; junction bases outside the gene matches: 2. The CDR3 extends over 15 amino acids. Looked up from germline, CDR1 is SGDLS and CDR2 is YYNGEE. CDR3 amino acids: CASSATGVYNSPLHF. CDR3 coding DNA: TGTGCCAGCAGCGCGACAGGGGTCTATAATTCACCCCTCCACTTT.

The gene calls are TRBV11-2 and TRBJ2-6; 11 bases match TRBD2. Looked up from germline, CDR1 is SGHAT and CDR2 is FQNNGV. This CDR3 contains 18 residues. V dropped 6 bases and J dropped 0; count of bases not matched to a gene: 7. The CDR3 nucleotides read TGTGCCAGCAGTATCGGACTAGCGGGCCCCTCTGGGGCCAACGTCCTGACTTTC. It yields the protein CASSIGLAGPSGANVLTF. Variable domain in full (rest from reference TRBV11-2 and TRBJ2-6): EAGVAQSPRYKIIEKRQSVAFWCNPISGHATLYWYQQILGQGPKLLIQFQNNGVVDDSQLPKDRFSAERLKGVDSTLKIQPAKLEDSAVYLCASSIGLAGPSGANVLTFGAGSRLTVL.

The CDR3 loop reads CATAPLSGSAHEQYF. The CDR3 DNA reads TGTGCCACCGCCCCTTTGAGCGGGAGCGCCCACGAGCAGTACTTC. The chain couples TRBV2 to TRBJ2-7; TRBD2 agrees at 8 bases. CDR3 length: 15 amino acids. V trimming: 10 bases; J trimming: 5 bases; junction bases outside the gene matches: 16. The germline V gene encodes CDR1 SNHLY and CDR2 FYNNEI.

A note on this clone: The identical CDR3 is also encoded by other nucleotide sequences in the sample. This chain links TRBV7-2 with TRBJ2-1; no clear D gene. V was clipped by 4 bases and J by 7 bases, with 8 bases between them. CDR1 and CDR2 from the germline V gene are SGHTA and FQGNSA. The CDR3 is 12 amino acids. The CDR3, as DNA: TGTGCCAGCAGCTCCTATCTGAATGAGCAGTTCTTC. It translates to CASSSYLNEQFF.

The chain joins TRBV5-1 to TRBJ1-2; a possible D gene is TRBD1 (5 bases). Germline assignment: CDR1 SGHRS and CDR2 YFSETQ. The CDR3 consists of 14 residues. The V and J ends lost 0 bases and 4 bases respectively, with 10 bases between them. CDR3 in amino acids: CASSLGGAAYGYTF. For the CDR3, the DNA is TGCGCCAGCAGCTTGGGTGGGGCAGCCTATGGCTACACCTTC. Together with reference TRBV5-1 and TRBJ1-2, the CDR3 gives the full variable domain: KAGVTQTPRYLIKTRGQQVTLSCSPISGHRSVSWYQQTPGQGLQFLFEYFSETQRNKGNFPGRFSGRQFSNSRSEMNVSTLELGDSALYLCASSLGGAAYGYTFGSGTRLTVV.

This chain connects TRBV9 to TRBJ2-3, with D maybe TRBD1 (5 bases). The CDR3 loop spans 14 amino acids. The V gene lost 1 base and the J gene lost 4 bases, with 10 bases spanning the gap. Germline CDR1 reads SGDLS; CDR2 reads YYNGEE. The CDR3 sequence: CASSVKGPSDTQYF. In nucleotides, the CDR3 is TGTGCCAGCAGCGTAAAGGGGCCTTCAGATACGCAGTATTTT.

The chain is built from TRBV3-1 (or the pseudogene TRBV3-2) and TRBJ2-5; D might be TRBD1 (6 bases). V shed 0 bases and J shed 4 bases, with 12 bases lying between them. The CDR3 contains 15 residues. Germline CDR1 reads LGHDT; CDR2 reads YNNKEL (reference sequence). The chain's CDR3 is CASSQDQGTRETQYF. As DNA, the CDR3 is TGTGCCAGCAGCCAAGATCAGGGGACCAGAGAGACCCAGTACTTC.

This clone appeared a single time. The chain has TRBV18 and TRBJ2-1, with 7 positions matching TRBD2. J gave up 4 bases and V 5 bases, and 17 bases lay outside the gene matches. The CDR3 is 18 residues long. In germline, CDR1 is KGHSH, CDR2 LQKENI. CDR3 amino acids: CASSLRVPGGSVYNEQFF. CDR3 DNA sequence: TGTGCCAGCTCATTACGGGTCCCCGGCGGGAGTGTGTACAATGAGCAGTTCTTC.

The chain is built from TRBV15 and TRBJ1-1; 8 bases map to TRBD1. The CDR3 covers 16 residues. V shed 0 bases, J shed 5 bases, and the junction held 8 bases outside the gene matches. The germline CDR1 and CDR2 sequences are LNHNV and YYDKDF (reference sequence). CDR3 sequence (DNA): TGTGCCACCAGCAGAGATAAATGGACAGGGACAACTGAAGCTTTCTTT. Translating gives CATSRDKWTGTTEAFF.

This clone was recorded once. V gene TRBV2 combines with J gene TRBJ2-7; 9 bases agree with TRBD1. Germline-derived CDR1 and CDR2 are SNHLY and FYNNEI. The trim removed 7 bases at V and 7 bases at J, leaving 8 bases unmatched. The CDR3 contains 13 residues. Written as DNA, the CDR3 is TGTGCCAGCACTGGGACAGGGTCTCTTGAGCAGTACTTC. Translation: CASTGTGSLEQYF.

This clone was recorded once. The CDR3 protein is CASGQTALNPYEQYF. CDR3 coding DNA: TGTGCCAGCGGGCAGACAGCTCTTAATCCCTACGAGCAGTACTTC. The chain recombines TRBV28 with TRBJ2-7; D is perhaps TRBD1 (5 bases). CDR3 length: 15 amino acids. Germline CDR1 reads MDHEN; CDR2 reads SYDVKM. V lost 8 bases, J lost 2 bases, and 19 bases lay in between. Combining the CDR3 with reference TRBV28 and TRBJ2-7 gives the whole variable domain DVKVTQSSRYLVKRTGEKVFLECVQDMDHENMFWYRQDPGLGLRLIYFSYDVKMKEKGDIPEGYSVSREKKERFSLILESASTNQTSMYLCASGQTALNPYEQYFGPGTRLTVT.

The J gene is TRBJ2-1, the V gene TRBV18; perhaps TRBD2 as D (5 bases). The CDR3 consists of 13 residues. Looked up from germline, CDR1 is KGHSH and CDR2 is LQKENI. Trimming took 3 bases from V and 5 from J, leaving 8 bases between them. CDR3 loop: CASSPLGDNEQFF. Written as DNA, the CDR3 is TGTGCCAGCTCACCCCTCGGGGACAATGAGCAGTTCTTC.

CDR3 nucleotide sequence: TGTGCCACCAGTGATAACTGGACCGGGGAGCTGTTTTTT. It codes for CATSDNWTGELFF. The chain employs TRBV24-1 and TRBJ2-2, with D uncertain. The germline gives CDR1 KGHDR, CDR2 SFDVKD. This CDR3 comprises 13 residues. V dropped 3 bases and J dropped 5 bases, with 6 bases sitting between them.

The chain links TRBV13 to TRBJ1-1, with a possible D match to TRBD1 (5 bases). V lost 0 bases and J 5 bases, leaving 13 bases between the germline ends. CDR1 and CDR2 from the germline V gene are PRHDT and FYEKMQ (reference sequence). The CDR3 has 15 residues. This chain's CDR3 is CASSLGRQRGTEAFF. CDR3 nucleotide sequence: TGTGCCAGCAGCTTAGGTCGTCAGCGGGGGACTGAAGCTTTCTTT.

The V call is TRBV7-9, the J call TRBJ2-1; TRBD2 aligns across 7 bases. This CDR3 is built from 15 residues. Germline V CDR1 and CDR2: SEHNR, FQNEAQ (reference sequence). Germline trimming cut 5 bases from V and 4 bases from J; bases unmatched to any gene: 8. CDR3: CASSGRLAGYNEQFF. Here the CDR3 DNA reads TGTGCCAGCAGCGGTCGACTAGCAGGTTACAATGAGCAGTTCTTC.

CDR3 sequence (DNA): TGTGCCAGCAGGCGGGAGGGAGGGATTGAGCAGTTCTTC. Its protein is CASRREGGIEQFF. V is TRBV7-9 and J is TRBJ2-1, with 9 bases fitting TRBD2. This CDR3 region has 13 residues. J lost 9 bases, V lost 6 bases, and 6 bases had no gene match. CDR1 is SEHNR, CDR2 FQNEAQ, per germline (reference sequence).

The V gene is TRBV5-1, the J gene TRBJ2-1, with 10 bases identical to TRBD2. V lost 0 bases to trimming and J lost 7 bases; unmatched junction nucleotides: 7. CDR1 is SGHRS, CDR2 YFSETQ, per germline. The CDR3 runs to 16 residues. The CDR3 here is CASSLGGTSATNEQFF. Here the CDR3 DNA reads TGCGCCAGCAGCTTGGGGGGGACTAGCGCAACAAATGAGCAGTTCTTC.

The rearrangement links TRBV7-9 to TRBJ2-1; TRBD2 might be the D (5 bases). The germline CDR1 and CDR2 sequences are SEHNR and FQNEAQ (reference sequence). V lost 7 bases, J lost 6 bases, and 19 bases lay in between. CDR3 size: 15 residues. CDR3 nucleotide sequence: TGTGCCAGCATACTTACTAGGAGCGGACGCAATGAGCAGTTCTTC. Protein product: CASILTRSGRNEQFF.

The J gene is TRBJ1-6, the V gene TRBV6-5; no firm D call. V lost 2 bases to trimming and J lost 2 bases, with 4 bases between them. The CDR3 runs to 14 residues. Germline V lookup: CDR1 MNHEY, CDR2 SVGAGI. The CDR3 here is CASSYGPYNSPLHF. DNA for the CDR3: TGTGCCAGCAGTTACGGGCCCTATAATTCACCCCTCCACTTT.

The chain has TRBV12-3 or TRBV12-4 and TRBJ1-1, with D perhaps matching TRBD1 (6 bases). This CDR3 has 13 amino acids. Trimming left V 5 bases short and J 3 bases short, with 10 bases between. CDR3 DNA sequence: TGTGCCAGCAGTCTCAGGGGAGACACTGAAGCTTTCTTT. As protein: CASSLRGDTEAFF.

The chain recombines TRBV11-3 with TRBJ2-1; the D gene is possibly TRBD2 (5 bases). The CDR3 length is 16 residues. V shed 5 bases and J shed 1 base, with 15 bases lying between them. Germline lookup yields CDR1 SGHNT and CDR2 YENEEA. CDR3: CASSPRSSRSYNEQFF. In DNA, the CDR3 is TGTGCCAGCAGCCCTAGATCTAGCAGATCCTACAATGAGCAGTTCTTC.

This chain links TRBV15 with TRBJ2-6; 7 nucleotides agree with TRBD2. The CDR3 length is 18 residues. V trimming: 5 bases; J trimming: 1 base; junction bases outside the gene matches: 11. The germline CDR1 and CDR2 sequences are LNHNV and YYDKDF (reference sequence). DNA of the CDR3: TGTGCCACCAGCCGAGGCAGCGGGATGACTTCTGGGGCCAACGTCCTGACTTTC. Translating it yields CATSRGSGMTSGANVLTF.

V gene TRBV18 combines with J gene TRBJ1-2; the match to TRBD1 covers 7 bases. CDR3 size: 13 residues. The ends lost 3 bases at V and 8 bases at J; junction bases unmatched: 6. In germline, CDR1 is KGHSH, CDR2 LQKENI. CDR3 bases: TGTGCCAGCTCACCCCGGGACAGCGACGGCTACACCTTC. Translating it yields CASSPRDSDGYTF.

The chain joins TRBV30 to TRBJ2-7; 7 positions match TRBD2. Trimming removed 4 bases from V and 1 base from J; junction bases left unmatched: 4. Germline V gene data show CDR1 as GTSNPN and CDR2 as SVGIG (reference sequence). The CDR3 loop spans 13 amino acids. The CDR3 DNA is TGTGCCTGGAATCAGCGGGGTTCCTACGAGCAGTACTTC. It is translated as CAWNQRGSYEQYF.

The genes are TRBV7-2 and TRBJ2-5; tentatively, D is TRBD2 (6 bases). Germline-derived CDR1 and CDR2 are SGHTA and FQGNSA. The CDR3 sequence is 16 residues long. Trimming cost V 2 bases and J 6 bases, with 19 bases left between them. CDR3 in DNA: TGTGCCAGCAGCTTAATAAGTGCGAGCGGGTCCAAGACCCAGTACTTC. It specifies CASSLISASGSKTQYF.

The chain recombines TRBV6-4 with TRBJ1-4; D possibly corresponds to TRBD1 (5 bases). There are 17 residues in the CDR3. CDR1 and CDR2 from the germline V gene are MRHNA and SNTAGT. The V end lost 7 bases, the J end lost 3 bases, and 21 bases lay between the germline ends. CDR3 in DNA: TGTGCCAGCACCGACCGGGGGGGTATTCAGTCTAATGAAAAACTGTTTTTT. It codes for CASTDRGGIQSNEKLFF.